This T cell receptor beta chain was identified during a study of cytomegalovirus exposure and HLA in healthy donors (TCRdb year 2017). Concerning the study at large: According to an earlier analysis of 450 to 650 of the donors, about 179 million T cells yielded 90 million to 140 million unique TCR beta sequences and about 300 Gb of sequence data. All discovery cohort repertoires had been generated on a single sequencing platform. An early release that covered roughly 600 HLA-typed donors contained 250 to 350 gigabases of sequencing data and about 93 million unique TCR sequences. Genome-wide SNP genotypes for about three fifths of the roughly 670 donors were used in a later genetic analysis, which treated that subset as a discovery cohort. Both class I and class II loci were covered by HLA typing, at four-digit resolution. Using immunosequencing, the study profiled T cell repertoires from 500 to 800 subjects and related those repertoires to cytomegalovirus serostatus. The study combined high-throughput TCR immunosequencing, statistical association of individual TCRs with disease status, and machine learning to predict cytomegalovirus infection status. Of the roughly 400 genotyped donors, approximately 83% fell in the genetic ancestry cluster associated with self-reported Caucasian donors. Typing coverage differed by locus: A, B, C, DRB1 and DQB1 were typed in about 620-630 donors, DQA1 in 500 to 550, DPA1 in 600 to 610, and DPB1 in 400 to 490. An earlier analysis of approximately 500 of the donors applied high-throughput TCR beta sequencing to assess whether each TCR beta V gene segment acted as functional or pseudogenic. The later analysis used no new phenotypic data to find candidate immune exposures, relying instead on TCR beta sequences and their occurrence across donors. Among roughly 400 genotyped donors of the cohort, an average of approximately 200,000 unique TCR beta nucleotide sequences was sequenced per donor, of which about 18% were non-productive. Along with the 666-subject first cohort, a separate validation cohort of roughly 110 different subjects was used. Donor age, sex, ethnicity and CMV serostatus were compiled alongside the repertoire data. A later analysis re-examined previously published TCR beta repertoires from more than 550 donors and added high-resolution HLA genotyping to investigate patterns of TCR occurrence. Roughly five DR-DQ haplotypes were handled as single units for association and clustering, since linkage in the cohort was strong. The study aimed to test whether signatures of past pathogen exposure could be identified by cataloging public T cell receptors. What the authors observed across the whole study: Several of the top co-occurrence clusters appeared to be linked to parvovirus B19, influenza, CMV and Epstein-Barr virus, according to a later analysis. In a later analysis, HLA-associated TCR beta chains were found to be more clonally expanded and to have lower generation probabilities than equally common non-associated chains. In the study, approximately 160 TCR beta chains were listed as associated with cytomegalovirus. Correlated functional status among segregating V segments might reflect linkage disequilibrium, but an unknown experimental factor could not be ruled out. A later genetic analysis reported fewer N-insertions in productive TCRs among donors in an Asian-associated ancestry cluster than the approximately 700-donor mean. A further reported finding was that TCR beta sequences accurately predicted the HLA-A and HLA-B alleles for most subjects in the first cohort. Specific HLA alleles were associated with 15,000 to 20,000 TCR beta sequences at a false discovery rate of 0.05 in a later analysis. Some IMGT-functional V segments, including TRBV6-2 and TRBV6-3, could not be distinguished by the 87-base-pair reads and were therefore excluded. Some 15 rarely observed V segments, including chromosome 9 orphons, were excluded from the earlier analysis of approximately 500 of the donors because counts were too low. Most TCR sequences were seen in very few donors, while some public TCRs were found in many individuals. V-gene and J-gene trimming of TCR beta chains was associated with a missense DCLRE1C variant in a later genetic analysis, and the association was replicated in an independent cohort. A later analysis found that most CMV-associated TCR beta chains appeared HLA-restricted, with HLA associations seemingly driven largely by CMV exposure. Roughly uniform sequencing depth across donors was assumed in presence/absence analyses, although this assumption may not hold. A few of the identified cytomegalovirus-associated TCR beta chains were confirmed in vitro to be specific for cytomegalovirus antigens. The authors suggested that the approach could potentially be generalized to other disease states and immunological phenotypes. In a later analysis, TCR association rates were found to vary across HLA loci, with the most associated TCRs seen for DRB1 alleles and the fewest for HLA-C alleles. Because HLA typing was unavailable for some donors at each locus, only the typed subset was used in association tests. This cohort had only TCR beta chains sequenced, and the lack of alpha or paired-chain data limited which features could be detected. Strong co-occurrence of HLA alleles, especially DR and DQ, made assigning TCR associations to individual alleles difficult. CMV serostatus was the only immune exposure information available for the cohort. Broadly in line with IMGT annotations, most TCR beta V segments showed up in productive rearrangements about 87% or about 30% of the time in an earlier analysis of about 500 of the donors. The classifier was reported to diagnose cytomegalovirus status with high specificity and sensitivity in both the original and validation cohorts. A cluster of highly shared sequence variants was judged likely to represent a technical artifact of the sequencing pipeline.

Notes on this clone: Its recognized antigen is unknown. No quality values exist for individual bases; no much larger clone is one base distant.

In total, approximately 610 healthy bone marrow donors made up the cohort. All cohort members were sampled while nominally healthy, although unrecorded immune exposures were likely present. The donor tested CMV seropositive, placing the donor among the 289 seropositive members of the cohort. A peripheral blood sample was provided by each donor, and peripheral blood mononuclear cells were used for TCR beta sequencing. Genomic DNA was extracted from the blood cell samples with the Qiagen DNeasy Blood Extraction Kit. CDR3 length: 11 amino acids, cysteine to phenylalanine. Solely the CDR3 DNA is kept, with 33 bases framed from the first base. The germline ends are 9 bases apart after V is trimmed by 6 bases and J by 6 bases. The germline V gene (reference sequence) provides CDR1 DFQATT and CDR2 SNEGSKA. The method behind the library was the immunoSEQ multiplex PCR assay. A mixture of 60 forward primers for TCR Vbeta segments and 13 reverse primers for TCR Jbeta segments was used in the multiplex PCR. A multiplex PCR assay on genomic DNA amplified the CDR3 region of rearranged TCR beta genes. The Illumina HiSeq System was used to sequence the amplified TCR beta libraries as 87-base-pair reads. The authors' analysis ran thus. A later analysis tallied roughly 78 million unique TCR beta chains across the approximately 670 repertoires, and roughly 11 million of those chains were shared by two or more donors. A nearest-neighbor algorithm error-corrected the raw reads and collapsed the reads into unique sequences, merging closely related sequences to remove PCR and sequencing errors. Alignment of CDR3 sequences to IMGT reference sequences was used to assign V, D and J gene segments. For a sequence to be retained, a match of at least six nucleotides was required to both a V gene segment and a J gene segment. A rearrangement counted as productive if the CDR3 had no stop codons and remained in frame with V and J, and every other rearrangement counted as non-productive. Following IMGT convention, CDR3 was defined as the stretch from the second conserved V-encoded cysteine to the conserved J-encoded phenylalanine. In an earlier analysis of around 540 of the donors, sequences lacking an unambiguous match to a single V gene segment were excluded. An earlier analysis of several hundred of the donors called V segments functional above 56.7% productive rearrangements and segregating when the between-donor standard deviation exceeded 5%. A statistical classification framework was built for diagnosing cytomegalovirus status from the catalog of TCR beta chain sequences. In a later analysis, TCR nucleotide sequences were compared against IMGT/GENE-DB human TR gene sequences so that V and J genes could be assigned. In a later analysis, CDR3 sequences and most-parsimonious VDJ recombination scenarios were assigned using the TCRdist pipeline. In a later analysis, each TCR beta chain was defined by its CDR3 amino acid sequence together with its V-gene family, and reads lacking a unique V-gene family were excluded. To address suspected cross-contamination and a sequencing artifact, a later analysis removed several hundred highly shared, low-generation-probability nucleotide sequences. A later analysis calculated a clonal expansion index for each public chain from normalized within-repertoire ranks of inferred template counts. Generation probabilities in a later analysis came from a VDJ recombination model fitted to out-of-frame rearrangements, and those results were checked against IGoR. A later analysis scored TCR-TCR, TCR-HLA and TCR-CMV co-occurrence with hypergeometric tests, applying a repertoire-size bias correction to TCR pairs. False discovery rates were estimated in a later analysis by permuting HLA or CMV assignments 20 times. In a later analysis, co-occurring TCRs were grouped using DBSCAN, with TCRdist sequence similarity added in when clustering inside HLA-allele-positive subsets. For co-occurrence clustering, repertoires with fewer than 30,000 or more than 120,000 public chains were excluded, along with roughly 5 repertoires with anomalous nucleotide sharing. Here the immuneACCESS table is served through TCRdb, limited to in-frame sequences with V and J called. Missing clones are a known gap in these copies; in checked studies unresolved V genes cover under half, and the rest lacks a known reason. V and J calls and clone size are copied from that table; D and trimming were computed from the DNA. The sample table contains roughly 100,000 clones; only one count was recorded for 76% of them. The ten biggest clones cover 8.2% of the sample.

The V and J genes are TRBV20-1 and TRBJ2-1; no D gene is confidently identified. The sequenced sample consisted of PBMCs. This TCR came from a man aged 35 to 55 in good health and CMV-seropositive. The CDR3 protein: CSARLGNEQFF. The sequenced DNA: TGCAGTGCCCGGCTAGGCAATGAGCAGTTCTTC.